Each of the 2 T cell receptor beta chains below was sequenced from the same sample in a study of T cells in Graves' hyperthyroidism and ophthalmopathy. There were TCR beta CDR3 regions amplified from RNA transcripts. Researchers ran a first-round RT-PCR on the TCR CDR3 using the HTBI primer set. TCRdb processed the multiplex PCR reads anew with MiXCR; each CDR3 protein has one entry. The data contain about 360,000 distinct CDR3 sequences, approximately 13% of them singletons. Sequencing used blood. These receptors originate from a man aged 30 to 45 with Graves' hyperthyroidism that later progressed to Graves' ophthalmopathy.

This clonotype came up many times. This chain connects TRBV12-3 or TRBV12-4 to TRBJ2-1; 8 nucleotides line up with TRBD2. The CDR3 length is 16 residues. V gave up 6 bases and J gave up 3 bases; unmatched junction bases: 10. This CDR3 reads CASSLSGGGFYNEQFF. The CDR3, as DNA: TGTGCCAGCAGCCTCTCGGGGGGGGGGTTCTACAATGAGCAGTTCTTC.

The rearrangement uses TRBV5-1 and TRBJ2-7; 8 bases are shared with TRBD1. This CDR3 contains 15 residues. In germline, CDR1 is SGHRS, CDR2 YFSETQ. J gave up 4 bases and V 0 bases, and 6 bases lay outside the gene matches. Here the CDR3 reads CASSLDGQGVYEQYF. CDR3 DNA: TGCGCCAGCAGCTTGGACGGACAGGGAGTATACGAGCAGTACTTC. Combining the CDR3 with reference TRBV5-1 and TRBJ2-7 gives the whole variable domain KAGVTQTPRYLIKTRGQQVTLSCSPISGHRSVSWYQQTPGQGLQFLFEYFSETQRNKGNFPGRFSGRQFSNSRSEMNVSTLELGDSALYLCASSLDGQGVYEQYFGPGTRLTVT.